This T cell receptor (beta chain) was identified in a study of Ad26.COV2.S vaccination and SARS-CoV-2 variants. Germline CDR1 and CDR2: LNHDA and SQIVND (reference sequence). This CDR3 contains 15 residues. Trimming removed 6 bases at V and 3 bases at J, with 16 bases between. Sequencing used immunoSEQ multiplex PCR; TCRdb keeps in-frame clones, though not all of them. Among 350,000 to 400,000 clones listed, less than 90% were seen once. Treatment: 19 received Ad26.COV2.S at low or high dose, single or two shots; about 5 received placebo; per-sample allocation not given. Sampling was performed 63 days after the first vaccine or placebo injection.

The sample was peripheral blood, taken in a trial of Ad26.COV2.S vaccine versus placebo. This rearrangement joins TRBV19 to TRBJ2-3, with D maybe TRBD1 (6 bases). The TCR originated in a person aged 18-60 years who received the Ad26.COV2.S COVID-19 vaccine or a placebo. The chain's CDR3 is CASSKTGSRTDTQYF. The CDR3 DNA reads as TGTGCCAGTAGCAAAACAGGGAGCAGGACAGATACGCAGTATTTT.